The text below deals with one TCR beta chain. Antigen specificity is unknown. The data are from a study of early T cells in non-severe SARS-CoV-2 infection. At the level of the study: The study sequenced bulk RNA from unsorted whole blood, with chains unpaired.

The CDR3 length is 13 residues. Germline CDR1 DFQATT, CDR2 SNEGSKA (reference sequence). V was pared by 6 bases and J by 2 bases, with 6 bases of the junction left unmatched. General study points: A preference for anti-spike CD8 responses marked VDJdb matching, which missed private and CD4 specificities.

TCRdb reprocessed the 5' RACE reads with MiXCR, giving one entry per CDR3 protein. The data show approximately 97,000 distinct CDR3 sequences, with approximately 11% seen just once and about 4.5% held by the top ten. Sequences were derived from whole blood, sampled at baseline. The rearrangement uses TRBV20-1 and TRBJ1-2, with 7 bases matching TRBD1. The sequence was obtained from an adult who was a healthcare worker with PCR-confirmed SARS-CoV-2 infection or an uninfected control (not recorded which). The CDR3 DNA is TGCAGTGCCAGGACAGGAACCAACTATGGCTACACCTTC. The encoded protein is CSARTGTNYGYTF.